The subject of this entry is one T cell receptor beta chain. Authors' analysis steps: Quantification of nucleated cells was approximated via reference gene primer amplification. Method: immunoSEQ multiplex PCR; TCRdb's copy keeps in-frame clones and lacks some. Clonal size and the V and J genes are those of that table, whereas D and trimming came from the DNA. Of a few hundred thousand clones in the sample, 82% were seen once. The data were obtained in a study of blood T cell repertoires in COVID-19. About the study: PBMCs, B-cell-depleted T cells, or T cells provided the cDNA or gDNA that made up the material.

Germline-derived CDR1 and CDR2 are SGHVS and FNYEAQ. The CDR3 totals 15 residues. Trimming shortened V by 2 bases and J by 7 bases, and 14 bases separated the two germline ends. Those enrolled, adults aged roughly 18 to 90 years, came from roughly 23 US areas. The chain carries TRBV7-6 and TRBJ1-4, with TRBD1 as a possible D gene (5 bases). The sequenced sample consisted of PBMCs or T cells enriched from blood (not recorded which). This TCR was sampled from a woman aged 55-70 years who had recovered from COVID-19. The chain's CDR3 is CASSLLGREGEKLFF. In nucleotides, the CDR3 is TGTGCCAGCAGCTTACTGGGCAGGGAAGGTGAAAAACTGTTTTTT. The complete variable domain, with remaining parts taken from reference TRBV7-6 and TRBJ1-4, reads GAGVSQSPRYKVTKRGQDVALRCDPISGHVSLYWYRQALGQGPEFLTYFNYEAQQDKSGLPNDRFSAERPEGSISTLTIQRTEQRDSAMYRCASSLLGREGEKLFFGSGTQLSVL.